This is a list of T cell receptor beta chains from one sample in a study of blood T cell repertoires in COVID-19. Profiling relied on immunoSEQ multiplex PCR, and the TCRdb table lists in-frame clones only, not all of them. The table lists around 300,000 clones, 90% of them singletons. Sample: PBMCs or T cells enriched from blood (not recorded which). These receptor sequences come from a woman between 18 and 29 years old with acute COVID-19. The conserved cysteine and the conserved F or W are not part of the CDR3 here. Fields, in order: V gene, J gene, CDR3 protein.

TRBV9	TRBJ2-7	ASSVAGLAYEQY
TRBV19	TRBJ1-4	ASSRTGPHDEKLF
TRBV3-1/TRBV3-2	TRBJ1-1	ASSSDTEAF
TRBV2	TRBJ2-4	ASSVAKNIQY
TRBV6-2/TRBV6-3	TRBJ1-4	ASSYIGTGDEKLF
TRBV7-2	TRBJ2-2	ASSPGLAGYTGELF
TRBV19	TRBJ2-7	ASSPRREGTYEQY
TRBV2	TRBJ1-5	ASTEGNQPQH
TRBV7-2	TRBJ2-2	ASSFSGTSNTGELF
TRBV5-1	TRBJ2-3	ASSEIEGTDTQY
TRBV29-1	TRBJ2-3	SVEPQGGGSADTQY
TRBV28	TRBJ1-2	ASSSGYYGYT
TRBV28	TRBJ1-5	ATQARGNQPQH
TRBV7-3	TRBJ2-1	ASSPGLGFNEQF
TRBV24-1	TRBJ2-3	ATGIRDRATDTQY
TRBV19	TRBJ1-2	ASNAGRWDYGYT
TRBV6-5	TRBJ2-1	ASNTLAGVYNEQF
TRBV19	TRBJ1-1	ASSTWTGLNTEAF
TRBV9	TRBJ2-7	ASSPFDRGFDEQY
TRBV2	TRBJ2-1	ASRPGTSGNEQF
TRBV18	TRBJ2-1	ASSRAETSNEQF
TRBV7-9	TRBJ2-3	ASSLGLAGDTQY
TRBV6-5	TRBJ1-2	ASSYRDRLNNYGYT
TRBV6-6	TRBJ1-2	ASGDRASFYGYT
TRBV7-2	TRBJ1-2	ASSTSIGQGRVGYT
TRBV28	TRBJ1-6	ASNTDRAPLH
TRBV19	TRBJ1-2	ASRSRPGTGDYGYT
TRBV24-1	TRBJ2-5	ATSDLLGGRETQY
TRBV5-5	TRBJ2-1	ASSQHRVGYNEQF
TRBV5-8	TRBJ1-1	ASSHTSF
TRBV7-6	TRBJ2-5	ASSSSGQETQY
TRBV9	TRBJ1-4	ASSSTATNEKLF
TRBV6-5	TRBJ1-6	ALARDRNSPLH
TRBV10-3	TRBJ2-1	AISEGARQLLAGGGTYNEQF
TRBV2	TRBJ2-1	ASTRGEGNEQF
TRBV28	TRBJ1-1	ASSLPFSNTEAF
TRBV28	TRBJ1-2	ASSLPEQKVYGYT
TRBV7-9	TRBJ2-3	ASSPQGEASTDTQY
TRBV28	TRBJ1-5	ASNSDRVGNQPQH
TRBV18	TRBJ1-3	ASSPPGLQTNTIY
TRBV5-6	TRBJ1-2	ASSSDLLANYGYT
TRBV19	TRBJ2-5	ASSITGGSETQY
TRBV28	TRBJ1-6	ASSRPGTGGSYNSPLH
TRBV28	TRBJ2-3	ASSLVNTQY
TRBV10-2	TRBJ1-1	ASSESWVLGDEAF
TRBV7-8	TRBJ1-2	ASSLTPGLRYGYT
TRBV28	TRBJ1-5	ASRSLNQPQH
TRBV7-3	TRBJ2-1	ASSPAGTSGWQF
TRBV5-1	TRBJ2-3	ASSLGLAGISLLTDTQY
TRBV28	TRBJ1-1	ASSLIHRGLVGTEAF
TRBV2	TRBJ1-4	ASRPKTGPREKLF
TRBV28	TRBJ1-2	ASTFGGFYGYT
TRBV27	TRBJ2-2	ASRIGRAGGELF
TRBV2	TRBJ1-5	ASSDGGRSQPQH
TRBV12-3/TRBV12-4	TRBJ1-4	ASFSLEGEKLF
TRBV6-4	TRBJ2-1	ASSVGTGGGNEQF
TRBV28	TRBJ2-7	ASSAPPRGMSYEQY
TRBV24-1	TRBJ2-1	ATSDREYPAHEQF
TRBV24-1	TRBJ2-2	ATSDLMGQGSTGELF